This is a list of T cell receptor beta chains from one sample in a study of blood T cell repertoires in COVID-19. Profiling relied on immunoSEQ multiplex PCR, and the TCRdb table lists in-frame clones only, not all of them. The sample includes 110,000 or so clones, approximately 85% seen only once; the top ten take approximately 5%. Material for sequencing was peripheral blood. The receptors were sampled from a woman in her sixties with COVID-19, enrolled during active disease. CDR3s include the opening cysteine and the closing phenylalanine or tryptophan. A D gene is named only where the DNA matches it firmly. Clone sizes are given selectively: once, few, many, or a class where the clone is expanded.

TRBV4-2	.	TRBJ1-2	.	CASSQDGGGGLGYTF	TGTGCCAGCAGCCAAGATGGGGGAGGGGGTCTTGGCTACACCTTC
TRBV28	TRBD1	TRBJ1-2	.	CASSSLWTDDRGLGYGYTF	TGTGCCAGCAGTTCACTCTGGACTGATGACAGGGGGCTCGGCTATGGCTACACCTTC
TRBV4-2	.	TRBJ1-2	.	CASSQGGNYGYTF	TGTGCCAGCAGCCAAGGAGGGAACTATGGCTACACCTTC
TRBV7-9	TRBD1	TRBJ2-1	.	CASSHEYSGTASGGAQFF	TGTGCCAGCAGCCACGAATATTCCGGGACAGCCTCCGGAGGCGCGCAGTTCTTC
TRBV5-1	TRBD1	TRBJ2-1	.	CASSFKTGTGRGGPVNEQFF	TGCGCCAGCAGCTTTAAAACCGGGACAGGGCGTGGAGGTCCGGTCAATGAGCAGTTCTTC
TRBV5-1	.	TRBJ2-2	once	CASSPAGDTGELFF	TGCGCCAGCAGCCCTGCAGGGGACACCGGGGAGCTGTTTTTT
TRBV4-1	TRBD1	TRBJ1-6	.	CASSPGQGFSYNSPLHF	TGCGCCAGCAGCCCTGGACAGGGTTTCTCCTATAATTCACCCCTCCACTTT
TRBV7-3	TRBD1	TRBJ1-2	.	CASRACEGQGCGYTF	TGTGCCAGCAGAGCTTGCGAAGGACAGGGCTGTGGCTACACCTTC
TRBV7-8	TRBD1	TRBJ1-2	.	CASSLPGTGDGGYTF	TGTGCCAGCAGCTTACCCGGGACAGGAGATGGTGGCTACACCTTC
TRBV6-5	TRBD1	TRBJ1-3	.	CASRGQLSGNTIYF	TGTGCCAGCAGGGGACAGCTCTCTGGAAACACCATATATTTT
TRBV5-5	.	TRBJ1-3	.	CASSLVGVLSGNTIYF	TGTGCCAGCAGCTTGGTAGGGGTTCTCTCTGGAAACACCATATATTTT
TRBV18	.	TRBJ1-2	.	CASSPEGNNYGYTF	TGTGCCAGCTCACCAGAGGGTAATAACTATGGCTACACCTTC
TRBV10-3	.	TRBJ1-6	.	CAISGRGAGSYNSPLHF	TGTGCCATCAGTGGAAGGGGCGCCGGCTCCTATAATTCACCCCTCCACTTT
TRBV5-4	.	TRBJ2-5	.	CASSLESVQETQYF	TGTGCCAGCAGCTTGGAGTCGGTACAAGAGACCCAGTACTTC
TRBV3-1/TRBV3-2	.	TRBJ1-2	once	CASSQEVYGQGGIYGYTF	TGTGCCAGCAGCCAAGAGGTTTATGGGCAGGGTGGAATATATGGCTACACCTTC
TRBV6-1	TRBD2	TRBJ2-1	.	CASSEASGGASEQFF	TGTGCCAGCAGTGAAGCGAGCGGGGGGGCCAGTGAGCAGTTCTTC
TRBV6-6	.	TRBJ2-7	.	CASSYPLEQGDYEQYF	TGTGCCAGCAGTTACCCCCTCGAACAGGGAGACTACGAGCAGTACTTC
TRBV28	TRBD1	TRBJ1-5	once	CASSLGQAGGNQPQHF	TGTGCCAGCAGTTTGGGACAGGCCGGGGGCAATCAGCCCCAGCATTTT
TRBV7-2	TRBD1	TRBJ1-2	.	CASSSLGQGNYGYTF	TGTGCCAGCAGCTCTCTGGGACAGGGGAACTATGGCTACACCTTC
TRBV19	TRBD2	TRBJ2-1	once	CASNPGLGYNEQFF	TGTGCCAGTAACCCGGGACTAGGCTACAATGAGCAGTTCTTC
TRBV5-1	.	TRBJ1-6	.	CASGELGGSESPLHF	TGCGCCAGCGGGGAATTGGGGGGTTCGGAATCACCCCTCCACTTT
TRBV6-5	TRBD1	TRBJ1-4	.	CASSRDRGRSEKLFF	TGTGCCAGCAGCCGAGACAGGGGGCGGAGTGAAAAACTGTTTTTT
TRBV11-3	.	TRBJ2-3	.	CASSLVAGLGDTQYF	TGTGCCAGCAGCTTAGTGGCGGGGCTGGGAGATACGCAGTATTTT
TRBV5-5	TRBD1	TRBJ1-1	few	CASSHGNRGLRNTEAFF	TGTGCCAGCAGTCACGGTAACAGGGGGCTGAGGAACACTGAAGCTTTCTTT